This TCR beta chain derives from a study of technical replicates of blood from a handful of donors. Germline CDR1 SGHAT, CDR2 FQNNGV. The CDR3 extends over 15 amino acids. V lost 1 base to trimming and J lost 8 bases, with 15 bases between them. This clone was counted a single time. Produced via immunoSEQ multiplex PCR; TCRdb's table is partial and in-frame only. The data hold tens of thousands of clones, with around nine tenths observed a single time. Sequenced sample: PBMCs. The chain carries TRBV11-2 and TRBJ2-1; TRBD1 is a possible D gene (8 bases). This receptor was identified in a human donor in good health. Some clones in this sample may be carry-over from other donors' samples. CDR3 DNA: TGTGCCAGCAGCTTAGCCGGACAGGGAGGGGATGAGCAGTTCTTC. Its protein product is CASSLAGQGGDEQFF.